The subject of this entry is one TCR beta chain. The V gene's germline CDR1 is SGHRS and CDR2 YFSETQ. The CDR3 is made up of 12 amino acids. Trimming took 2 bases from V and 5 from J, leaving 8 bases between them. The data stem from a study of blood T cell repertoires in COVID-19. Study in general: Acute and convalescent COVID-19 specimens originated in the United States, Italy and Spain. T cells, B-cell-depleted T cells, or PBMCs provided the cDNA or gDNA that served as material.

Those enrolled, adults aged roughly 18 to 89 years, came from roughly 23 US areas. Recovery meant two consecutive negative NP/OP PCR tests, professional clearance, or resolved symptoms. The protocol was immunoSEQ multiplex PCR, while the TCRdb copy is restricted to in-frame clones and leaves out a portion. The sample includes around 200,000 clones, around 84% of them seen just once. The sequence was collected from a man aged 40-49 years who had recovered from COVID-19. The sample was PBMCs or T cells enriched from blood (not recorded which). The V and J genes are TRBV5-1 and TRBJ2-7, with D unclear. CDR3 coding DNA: TGCGCCAGCAGCTTTATAGAGAACGAGCAGTACTTC. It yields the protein CASSFIENEQYF. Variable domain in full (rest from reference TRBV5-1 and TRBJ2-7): KAGVTQTPRYLIKTRGQQVTLSCSPISGHRSVSWYQQTPGQGLQFLFEYFSETQRNKGNFPGRFSGRQFSNSRSEMNVSTLELGDSALYLCASSFIENEQYFGPGTRLTVT.